Listed below are T cell receptor beta chains from one sample, sequenced in a study of metastatic and nonmetastatic thyroid tumors. TCRdb re-called the PCR reads with MiXCR. Among around 23,000 clones listed, over 25% were seen once. The sample taken for sequencing was blood. The receptors were sampled from a male donor with papillary thyroid cancer or a benign thyroid nodule (not recorded which). Some clones in this sample may be carry-over from other donors' samples. Each CDR3 is given with its conserved first and last residue. The order of the fields is CDR3 DNA, CDR3 protein, D gene, clone size, V gene, J gene. The D gene is left open where the match is weak. Clone size is not always given. Where it is, it says once, few, many or a class for expanded clones.

CDR3 DNA: TGCGCCAGCAGCTTACTAAGTGGCACAAACATTCAGTACTTC; CDR3 protein: CASSLLSGTNIQYF; D gene: NA; clone size: many; V gene: TRBV5-1; J gene: TRBJ2-4
CDR3 DNA: TGTGCCAGCAGCACCACAGGAAATCCGACTGGGGCCAACGTCCTGACTTTC; CDR3 protein: CASSTTGNPTGANVLTF; D gene: NA; clone size: many; V gene: TRBV7-9; J gene: TRBJ2-6
CDR3 DNA: TGCGCCAGCAGCTCTCGACAGGGCCCCTACGAGCAGTACTTC; CDR3 protein: CASSSRQGPYEQYF; D gene: TRBD1; clone size: NA; V gene: TRBV5-1; J gene: TRBJ2-7
CDR3 DNA: TGCGCCAGCAGTGGGATGGACAGGGCTGGAAACACCATATATTTT; CDR3 protein: CASSGMDRAGNTIYF; D gene: TRBD1; clone size: many; V gene: TRBV10-2; J gene: TRBJ1-3
CDR3 DNA: TGCAGTGCTAGACCTGGGCGTCAGAACACTGAAGCTTTCTTT; CDR3 protein: CSARPGRQNTEAFF; D gene: NA; clone size: many; V gene: TRBV20-1; J gene: TRBJ1-1
CDR3 DNA: TGCAGTGCTAGCCAAGGGCGCACAGATACGCAGTATTTT; CDR3 protein: CSASQGRTDTQYF; D gene: NA; clone size: many; V gene: TRBV20-1; J gene: TRBJ2-3
CDR3 DNA: TGTGCCAGCAGTTCCGACAGGGACTTTACCTACGAGCAGTACTTC; CDR3 protein: CASSSDRDFTYEQYF; D gene: NA; clone size: medium-sized; V gene: TRBV11-2; J gene: TRBJ2-7
CDR3 DNA: TGTGCCAGCAGTTTAGGGACGGTTAATGAAAAACTGTTTTTT; CDR3 protein: CASSLGTVNEKLFF; D gene: NA; clone size: many; V gene: TRBV7-8; J gene: TRBJ1-4
CDR3 DNA: TGTGCCAGCAGAGGACTAGCGGGAGGGCCAGATACGCAGTATTTT; CDR3 protein: CASRGLAGGPDTQYF; D gene: TRBD2; clone size: many; V gene: TRBV7-6; J gene: TRBJ2-3
CDR3 DNA: TGTGCCAGCTCACCACGCGACCGGGACAATGAGCAGTTCTTC; CDR3 protein: CASSPRDRDNEQFF; D gene: NA; clone size: NA; V gene: TRBV18; J gene: TRBJ2-1
CDR3 DNA: TGTGCCAGCAGTTACACCGTCCGGGACAGCCATTCCCCCTACGAGCAGTACTTC; CDR3 protein: CASSYTVRDSHSPYEQYF; D gene: TRBD1; clone size: NA; V gene: TRBV6-5; J gene: TRBJ2-7
CDR3 DNA: TGTGCCAGCAGTCCGGGACTTAACAATGAGCAGTTCTTC; CDR3 protein: CASSPGLNNEQFF; D gene: NA; clone size: many; V gene: TRBV27; J gene: TRBJ2-1
CDR3 DNA: TGTGCCAGCACCGACTCTGGAGCGGCCAAAGAGACCCAGTACTTC; CDR3 protein: CASTDSGAAKETQYF; D gene: NA; clone size: NA; V gene: TRBV28; J gene: TRBJ2-5
CDR3 DNA: TGCGCCAGCCAACTGGACAGCCCTAACTATGGCTACACCTTC; CDR3 protein: CASQLDSPNYGYTF; D gene: NA; clone size: many; V gene: TRBV5-1; J gene: TRBJ1-2
CDR3 DNA: TGTGCCAGTAGCAGGGGACAAGCAGGTTACGAGCAGTACTTC; CDR3 protein: CASSRGQAGYEQYF; D gene: NA; clone size: medium-sized; V gene: TRBV19; J gene: TRBJ2-7
CDR3 DNA: TGTGCCAGCACCAACTCGCCCGGGACAGGGGGAGATCAGCCCCAGCATTTT; CDR3 protein: CASTNSPGTGGDQPQHF; D gene: TRBD1; clone size: many; V gene: TRBV6-1; J gene: TRBJ1-5
CDR3 DNA: TGTGCCAGTAGCACCAAGCGCAGGGGTGAAAGTCCCCAGCATTTT; CDR3 protein: CASSTKRRGESPQHF; D gene: NA; clone size: medium-sized; V gene: TRBV19; J gene: TRBJ1-5
CDR3 DNA: TGTGCCAGCAGCGAGCGGGTGAGCTACGAGCAGTACTTC; CDR3 protein: CASSERVSYEQYF; D gene: NA; clone size: NA; V gene: TRBV11-2; J gene: TRBJ2-7
CDR3 DNA: TGTGCCAGCAGCTTAGGTCGGGACAGGGCCTATGAGCAGTTCTTC; CDR3 protein: CASSLGRDRAYEQFF; D gene: TRBD1; clone size: many; V gene: TRBV11-2; J gene: TRBJ2-1
CDR3 DNA: TGTGCCAGCATACCGGGACTAGCGGATACCTACAATGGGCAGTTCTTC; CDR3 protein: CASIPGLADTYNGQFF; D gene: TRBD2; clone size: NA; V gene: TRBV6-1; J gene: TRBJ2-1
CDR3 DNA: TGCAGTGCTAAGGAGGGGGCGAGAGGCACAGATACGCAGTATTTT; CDR3 protein: CSAKEGARGTDTQYF; D gene: NA; clone size: NA; V gene: TRBV20-1; J gene: TRBJ2-3
CDR3 DNA: TGTGCCAGCAGCCCTCTAGCGTCGGGCTCCTACAATGAGCAGTTCTTC; CDR3 protein: CASSPLASGSYNEQFF; D gene: NA; clone size: once; V gene: TRBV11-2; J gene: TRBJ2-1
CDR3 DNA: TGTGCCAGCAGTTTAAGGGTGAACACTGAAGCTTTCTTT; CDR3 protein: CASSLRVNTEAFF; D gene: NA; clone size: few; V gene: TRBV12-3/TRBV12-4; J gene: TRBJ1-1
CDR3 DNA: TGTGCCAGCAGTTGGGGAGGGCACAATGAGCAGTTCTTC; CDR3 protein: CASSWGGHNEQFF; D gene: TRBD2; clone size: many; V gene: TRBV6-2/TRBV6-3; J gene: TRBJ2-1
CDR3 DNA: TGTGCCAGCAGCCTCCTCCGTGACAACTCCTACGAGCAGTACTTC; CDR3 protein: CASSLLRDNSYEQYF; D gene: NA; clone size: few; V gene: TRBV6-2/TRBV6-3; J gene: TRBJ2-7
CDR3 DNA: TGTGCCAGCGGTAGCCGGGACCGAGGCGCAGATACGAAGTATTTT; CDR3 protein: CASGSRDRGADTKYF; D gene: NA; clone size: NA; V gene: TRBV28; J gene: TRBJ2-3
CDR3 DNA: TGCAGTGCTAGAGTATCGGGGAATCGATTGGTCGATCTGGAAAAACTGTTTTTT; CDR3 protein: CSARVSGNRLVDLEKLFF; D gene: NA; clone size: NA; V gene: TRBV20-1; J gene: TRBJ1-4
CDR3 DNA: TGTGCCAGCAGTTTGGGGGGGTATCAGCCCCATCATTTT; CDR3 protein: CASSLGGYQPHHF; D gene: NA; clone size: NA; V gene: TRBV12-3/TRBV12-4; J gene: TRBJ1-5
CDR3 DNA: TGTGCCAGCGCCGGGCTAGCGGGAGAGGCAGATACGCGGTATTTT; CDR3 protein: CASAGLAGEADTRYF; D gene: TRBD2; clone size: NA; V gene: TRBV27; J gene: TRBJ2-3
CDR3 DNA: TGTGCCAGCAGCGGGGGGGGCCGTAATGAAAAACTGTTTTTT; CDR3 protein: CASSGGGRNEKLFF; D gene: NA; clone size: many; V gene: TRBV3-1; J gene: TRBJ1-4
CDR3 DNA: TGTGCCAGCAGACCCCAAGCGGGATACAATGAGCAGTTCTTC; CDR3 protein: CASRPQAGYNEQFF; D gene: TRBD2; clone size: many; V gene: TRBV7-2; J gene: TRBJ2-1
CDR3 DNA: TGTGCCAGCAGTTTCCGACAGCCAAACACTGAAGCTTTCTTT; CDR3 protein: CASSFRQPNTEAFF; D gene: NA; clone size: many; V gene: TRBV28; J gene: TRBJ1-1